The subject of this entry is one T cell receptor (beta chain). The antigen it binds to is not known. No base quality values were provided; no much bigger clone lies one nucleotide off. The data were taken from a study of beta chain features in type 1 diabetes (dated by TCRdb to 2017 to 2018). About the investigation overall: No differences in mean age, gender distribution, total cell number or subset yield were found between patients and healthy donors. A total of 107,917,701 sorted cells were examined across all samples, and a strong correlation was observed between cell number per subset and RNA yield. In the study, recently diagnosed type 1 diabetes patients and matched healthy donors were compared on the TCRB repertoires of their sorted circulating CD4+ T cell subsets. Naive and central memory subsets were obtained from all 30 or so donors, but regulatory and stem cell-like memory subsets were isolated from only 8 patients and roughly eight healthy donors.

V is cut by 1 base and J by 1 base, and the space between the germline ends is 14 bases. In the germline V gene, CDR1 corresponds to LGHNA and CDR2 to YNFKEQ. Spanning cysteine to phenylalanine, the CDR3 consists of 17 amino acids. Of all the DNA, just the CDR3 is kept, 51 bases in frame from base 1. Overall study outcomes, separate from this receptor: PCR may preferentially amplify shorter templates, but because patient and control samples were amplified and corrected together, any resulting skew would affect both groups equally. In all four CD4+ subsets, TCRB CDR3 length was moderately but significantly shorter in type 1 diabetes patients. Naive, central memory and regulatory TCRB repertoires appeared to be more similar among patients than among healthy donors. Because cDNA was sequenced instead of genomic DNA, highly expressing activated cells could be over-represented, though the groups showed no difference in activation or CD3 levels. Fewer insertions and more nucleotide deletions at VDJ recombination sites were observed in patients with type 1 diabetes, implying thymic rearrangement abnormalities. HLA sub-analyses involved small numbers of individuals, so any influence of HLA type on TCRB rearrangement remained unresolved.

All of the isolated RNA was reverse transcribed with the High Capacity cDNA Reverse Transcription Kit, so expressed TCRB transcripts were sequenced. Deep immunoSEQ sequencing was applied to naive, central memory and regulatory T cell samples, giving an average of about 3.6 million total reads per sample. Sorted cells were lysed in RLT buffer, and RNA was extracted using DNase-treated RNeasy Micro or Mini kits according to cell number. To prevent cross-contamination, each cell subset was processed individually, whereas patient and healthy donor samples were processed jointly. Using the immunoSEQ multiplex PCR, TCRB sequences were amplified from cDNA into 87-bp fragments spanning the CDR3 region. Amplicons were sequenced on the Illumina HiSeq platform. Per the authors' processing: Synthetic template baselines were used to correct PCR bias computationally, reads within Hamming distance 2 were collapsed together, and singletons that could not be merged were discarded. Reads were aligned against IMGT so that V, D and J genes, CDR3 length and insertions or deletions at six rearrangement sites could be assigned. Within each subset, clonotype counts were normalized to the number of sorted cells before true diversity and Gini coefficients were calculated with the tcR R package. Repertoire sharing was quantified using the overlap coefficient calculated on TCRB nucleotide sequences. As a proxy for the pre-selection repertoire, out-of-frame TCRB sequences from naive cells were analyzed. The clones in this table, taken by TCRdb from immuneACCESS, are in-frame only. Not every clone is retained; where verified, under half of the shortfall comes from an unresolved V gene, and the cause of the rest is unknown. V, J and clone size derive from that table, while D and trimming were established from the DNA sequence. Here the sample has 350,000 to 400,000 clones; around 15% occur a single time. The ten most abundant clones make up roughly 0.017% of the sample.

From each donor, a single peripheral blood sample of 95 to 150 mL on average was drawn into heparinised tubes. A BD FACSAria II and a panel including CD45RO, CCR7, CD25, CD127, CD95 and CD27 were used to sort naive, central memory, regulatory and stem cell-like memory CD4+ T cells. All sorted populations exceeded 98% purity. PBMCs were isolated immediately by Lymphoprep density gradient centrifugation and stained directly without culture. So that batch effects would be minimized, each experiment stained and sorted samples in pairs, pairing one healthy donor with one patient. This sequence uses TRBV4-2 and TRBJ2-1; the D region possibly corresponds to TRBD2 (5 bases align). The sample was naive CD4+ T cells from blood. What this sample's cell subset or site label stands for: true naive CD4+ T cells. The receptor's source is a woman aged 18-29 years in good health. The nucleotide sequence is given as TGTGCCAGCAGCCAAGTAGTTGGGAGAGGTTCCTACAATGAGCAGTTCTTC. The translation is CASSQVVGRGSYNEQFF.